This T cell receptor beta chain originates from a study of blood T cell repertoires in COVID-19. Study-level information: COVID-19 samples from acute and convalescent phases originated in the United States, Italy and Spain. In each case, the material was cDNA or gDNA derived from T cells, B-cell-depleted T cells, or PBMCs.

V lost 4 bases to trimming and J lost 0 bases; unmatched junction nucleotides: 4. Germline values: CDR1 MNHNS, CDR2 SASEGT. This CDR3 region has 17 residues. Original processing methods: Reference gene primer amplification in the assay estimated nucleated cell counts. TCRdb's copy holds only in-frame clones and misses some; the assay was immunoSEQ multiplex PCR. That table gives V, J and clone size, and the DNA gave D and trimming. The sample lists about 240,000 clones, about 80% seen once, with more than 9.5% in the top ten. The origin of this receptor is a woman aged 80 or over with acute or convalescent COVID-19. The sequenced sample was peripheral blood. The chain uses TRBV6-1 and TRBJ2-6; TRBD1 matches at 9 bases. The CDR3 DNA follows: TGTGCCAGCAGTGCTAGGACAGGGGACTCTGGGGCCAACGTCCTGACTTTC. It codes for CASSARTGDSGANVLTF.